This T cell receptor beta chain was recovered during a study of blood T cell repertoires in COVID-19. Study-level background: Samples came from the United States, Italy and Spain, spanning acute and convalescent COVID-19. Nucleic acid was either cDNA or gDNA, and it came from T cells, B-cell-depleted T cells, or PBMCs.

Recruited during active infection, patients (from Seattle) were subsequently followed longitudinally. V lost 1 base and J lost 1, with 10 bases in between. The CDR3 covers 15 residues. Germline CDR1 LNHNV, CDR2 YYDKDF (reference sequence). Methods used by the authors: Reference gene primer amplification gave estimated nucleated cell counts. The assay was immunoSEQ multiplex PCR, and TCRdb's table has in-frame clones only and misses some. V, J and clone size are those of that table, while D and trimming were read from the DNA. The repertoire holds some 130,000 clones, with roughly nine tenths as singletons. This clone occurred once.

The sequence came from a man in his 60s with COVID-19, enrolled during active disease. Material for sequencing was peripheral blood. The chain joins TRBV15 to TRBJ2-5; D remains ambiguous. CDR3 DNA sequence: TGTGCCACCAGCAGAGTGCCTTACGGCCAAGAGACCCAGTACTTC. This sequence encodes CATSRVPYGQETQYF. Full variable domain (remainder filled in from reference TRBV15 and TRBJ2-5): DAMVIQNPRYQVTQFGKPVTLSCSQTLNHNVMYWYQQKSSQAPKLLFHYYDKDFNNEADTPDNFQSRRPNTSFCFLDIRSPGLGDTAMYLCATSRVPYGQETQYFGPGTRLLVL.